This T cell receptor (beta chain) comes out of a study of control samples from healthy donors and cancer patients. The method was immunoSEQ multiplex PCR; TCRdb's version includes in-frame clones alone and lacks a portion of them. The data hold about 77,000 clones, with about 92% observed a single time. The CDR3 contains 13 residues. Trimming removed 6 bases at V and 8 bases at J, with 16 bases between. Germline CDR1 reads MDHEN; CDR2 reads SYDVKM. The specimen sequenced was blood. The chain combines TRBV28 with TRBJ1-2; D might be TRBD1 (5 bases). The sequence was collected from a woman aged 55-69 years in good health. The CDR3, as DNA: TGTGCCAGCAGCCTAAGCGGGGCAGGGGGCTACACCTTC. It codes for CASSLSGAGGYTF.